The 16 T cell receptor beta chains below were found in one sample sequenced in a study of human T cells and chemical hapten exposure. Specified time point: patch test 1, 2 weeks after DPC sensitization. Sample treatment: therapeutic diphenylcyclopropenone sensitization with weekly scalp DPC. TCRdb called the RACE reads again in MiXCR, with one record for every CDR3 protein. The repertoire holds around 380,000 distinct CDR3 sequences, with approximately 5% as singletons. The material sequenced was whole blood, taken in connection with sensitization to the hapten diphenylcyclopropenone (DPC). The source is a woman in her forties or fifties with alopecia areata. Some clones in this sample may be carry-over from other donors' samples.

This clonotype was found a few times. This chain joins TRBV29-1 and TRBJ2-3, with D possibly being TRBD1 (5 bases). The germline CDR1 and CDR2 sequences are SQVTM and ANQGSEA. The CDR3 runs 15 residues. Trimming took off 2 bases at V and 0 bases at J, with 12 bases between the two ends. The CDR3 loop reads CSVELDTSSTDTQYF. The CDR3 region has the DNA TGCAGCGTTGAATTGGACACCTCTAGCACAGATACGCAGTATTTT.

The chain joins TRBV24-1 to TRBJ2-1; TRBD1 might be the D (5 bases). The germline V gene encodes CDR1 KGHDR and CDR2 SFDVKD. This CDR3 has 16 amino acids. V lost 1 base, J lost 0 bases, and 9 bases lay in between. CDR3 DNA: TGTGCCACCAGTGATTTTGGGCAGGGCTCCTACAATGAGCAGTTCTTC. Protein sequence: CATSDFGQGSYNEQFF.

Ten or more counts support this clonotype. One end of the junction does not line up with germline, which may come from a read error. The chain joins TRBV5-1 to TRBJ1-1; D is unclear. Germline values: CDR1 SGHRS, CDR2 YFSETQ. CDR3 length equals 14 residues. CDR3 coding DNA: TGTGCCAGCAGTTTAGCAAGTATGAACACTGAAGCTTTCTTT. Translating it yields CASSLASMNTEAFF.

In this sample, this clonotype turned up many times. This sequence joins TRBV14 and TRBJ1-1; no clear D gene. The CDR3 loop spans 19 amino acids. The V gene's germline CDR1 is SGHDN and CDR2 FVKESK. Trimming left V 1 base short and J 3 bases short, with 24 bases between. This CDR3 is CASSQGRPVSYYEDTEAFF. CDR3 sequence (DNA): TGTGCCAGCAGCCAAGGGCGCCCCGTGTCGTATTATGAGGACACTGAAGCTTTCTTT.

This sequence joins TRBV7-6 and TRBJ2-3, with unresolved D. This CDR3 has 13 residues. Germline CDR1 and CDR2: SGHVS and FNYEAQ. V lost 5 bases to trimming and J lost 11 bases, with 17 bases between them. CDR3 residues: CASSLGTVMLQYF. The CDR3 nucleotides read TGTGCCAGCAGCCTTGGAACGGTCATGTTGCAGTATTTT.

V usage is TRBV25-1 and J usage is TRBJ1-1; no firm D call. V lost 7 bases and J 0 bases, leaving 18 bases between the germline ends. The CDR3 sequence is 16 residues long. CDR1 MGHDK and CDR2 SYGVNS come from the germline V gene. The CDR3 sequence: CASIPKGRALNTEAFF. The CDR3 DNA reads TGTGCCAGCATTCCCAAAGGCCGGGCACTGAACACTGAAGCTTTCTTT.

This clonotype was detected many times. The rearrangement joins TRBV29-1 to TRBJ1-2, with 9 nucleotides matching TRBD1. The CDR3 consists of 14 residues. The ends lost 4 bases at V and 8 bases at J; junction bases unmatched: 11. CDR1 is SQVTM, CDR2 ANQGSEA, per germline. CDR3 residues: CSVGARDRVSGYTF. As DNA, the CDR3 is TGCAGCGTTGGGGCCCGGGACAGGGTGAGCGGCTACACCTTC.

The genes are TRBV7-2 and TRBJ2-3; 7 positions agree with TRBD2. The CDR3 is 16 residues long. V was clipped by 5 bases and J by 1 base; unmatched bases: 9. The germline V gene has CDR1 SGHTA and CDR2 FQGNSA. The CDR3: CASSPPWAGGTDTQYF. The CDR3 region has the DNA TGTGCCAGCAGCCCACCCTGGGCGGGGGGCACAGATACGCAGTATTTT.

In its sample, this clonotype was seen many times. The chain couples TRBV6-5 to TRBJ1-2; possibly TRBD1 for D (5 bases). The CDR3 is 14 residues long. Germline-derived CDR1 and CDR2 are MNHEY and SVGAGI. V was clipped by 0 bases and J by 5 bases, with 10 bases between them. In nucleotides, the CDR3 is TGTGCCAGCAGTTACTCGAAAGGGGTATATGGCTACACCTTC. It is translated as CASSYSKGVYGYTF.

This chain uses TRBV14 with TRBJ1-1; 7 bases map to TRBD1. Germline V gives CDR1 SGHDN, CDR2 FVKESK. This CDR3 contains 15 residues. The V gene end was trimmed by 3 bases and the J gene end by 5 bases; junction bases not matched to a gene: 9. CDR3 protein: CASSHVQGVRTEAFF. The CDR3 bases are TGTGCCAGCAGCCATGTTCAGGGGGTCCGGACTGAAGCTTTCTTT.

This clonotype was counted at least ten times. The chain combines TRBV29-1 with TRBJ2-1, with 8 bases lining up with TRBD2. The V gene's germline CDR1 is SQVTM and CDR2 ANQGSEA. CDR3 size: 12 residues. CDR3 nucleotide sequence: TGCAGTGGAGCGGGAGCGTTCGGTGAGCAGTTCTTC. It yields the protein CSGAGAFGEQFF.

J is TRBJ2-5 and V is TRBV5-1; 7 bases fit TRBD1. The length of the CDR3 is 15 residues. Germline CDR1 is SGHRS and CDR2 is YFSETQ. Unmatched junction bases numbered 6, after V lost 2 bases and J lost 2 bases. Here the CDR3 reads CASSFNRGMQETQYF. As DNA, the CDR3 is TGCGCCAGCAGCTTTAACAGGGGTATGCAAGAGACCCAGTACTTC.

This clonotype was seen repeatedly, ten times or more. The rearrangement uses TRBV6-5 and TRBJ2-4, with D unclear. Germline loops: CDR1 MNHEY, CDR2 SVGAGI. There are 15 residues in the CDR3. V gave up 3 bases and J gave up 1 base, with 10 bases separating them. This CDR3 reads CASSYSWTAKNIQYF. The DNA for the CDR3 is TGTGCCAGCAGTTATTCCTGGACGGCCAAAAACATTCAGTACTTC.

This clonotype was observed at least ten times. This rearrangement joins TRBV5-6 to TRBJ2-1; unclear D gene. V lost 0 bases and J lost 6, with 10 bases in between. This CDR3 region has 14 residues. CDR1 is SGHDT, CDR2 YYEEEE, per germline. CDR3 amino acids: CASSLGVPANEQFF. In DNA form, the CDR3 reads TGTGCCAGCAGCTTGGGGGTTCCTGCCAATGAGCAGTTCTTC.

The CDR3 protein is CATSSFTRSPLHF. The DNA of the CDR3 is TGTGCCACCAGCAGTTTCACTCGGTCACCCCTCCACTTT. The chain links TRBV15 to TRBJ1-6, with D uncertain. This CDR3 contains 13 residues. Germline V gene sequence: CDR1 LNHNV, CDR2 YYDKDF (reference sequence). V was pared by 3 bases and J by 10 bases, with 10 bases between.

The chain couples TRBV29-1 to TRBJ1-3; D is ambiguous. From germline, CDR1 is SQVTM and CDR2 ANQGSEA. This CDR3 comprises 17 residues. V shed 0 bases and J shed 0 bases, with 15 bases lying between them. Written as DNA, the CDR3 is TGCAGCGTTGAAGATCTAATGGTCCGCTCCTCTGGAAACACCATATATTTT. Protein: CSVEDLMVRSSGNTIYF.